The 4 T cell receptor beta chains below were found in one sample sequenced in a study of blood T cell repertoires in COVID-19. Clones were sequenced by immunoSEQ multiplex PCR, and TCRdb holds only the in-frame ones, with some missing. Altogether about 300,000 clones are present, about 88% being singletons, with the ten largest covering roughly 1.5%. The sequenced sample was peripheral blood. These receptors all stem from a human donor with COVID-19, enrolled during active disease. The donor label of this sample is uncertain.

This clone has just one count. The gene calls are TRBV5-1 and TRBJ1-1, with D unclear. CDR1 is SGHRS and CDR2 is YFSETQ in the germline V gene. This CDR3 spans 14 amino acids. V gave up 2 bases and J gave up 4 bases, with 12 bases separating them. CDR3 nucleotide sequence: TGCGCCAGCAGCTTAGAGGGTCGGGGCACTGAAGCTTTCTTT. It yields the protein CASSLEGRGTEAFF.

The rearrangement uses TRBV5-1 and TRBJ1-1; D perhaps matches TRBD1 (6 bases). The ends were cut back, 0 bases at V and 1 base at J, with 16 bases in the middle. This CDR3 is built from 17 residues. Per the germline V gene, CDR1 is SGHRS and CDR2 is YFSETQ. CDR3 nucleotide sequence: TGCGCCAGCAGCTTGGGTGGTGGGGGCTTTAGGAACACTGAAGCTTTCTTT. Its translation is CASSLGGGGFRNTEAFF.

This rearrangement joins TRBV27 to TRBJ2-7, with 8 bases matching TRBD1. The CDR3 sequence is 16 residues long. Trimming removed 5 bases from V and 0 bases from J; junction bases left unmatched: 9. The germline V gene has CDR1 MNHEY and CDR2 SMNVEV (reference sequence). CDR3 nucleotides: TGTGCCAGCAGTAAATCCACAGGGGGATCCTCCTACGAGCAGTACTTC. Encoded protein: CASSKSTGGSSYEQYF.

The rearrangement links TRBV6-6 to TRBJ2-1, with D perhaps matching TRBD1 (6 bases). The CDR3 loop spans 16 amino acids. The germline V and J ends were trimmed by 0 bases and 3 bases, with 12 bases remaining between them. From germline, CDR1 is MNHNY and CDR2 SVGAGI (reference sequence). Here the CDR3 DNA reads TGTGCCAGCAGTTACTCTCCCCCGGACAGCTACAATGAGCAGTTCTTC. Protein product: CASSYSPPDSYNEQFF.